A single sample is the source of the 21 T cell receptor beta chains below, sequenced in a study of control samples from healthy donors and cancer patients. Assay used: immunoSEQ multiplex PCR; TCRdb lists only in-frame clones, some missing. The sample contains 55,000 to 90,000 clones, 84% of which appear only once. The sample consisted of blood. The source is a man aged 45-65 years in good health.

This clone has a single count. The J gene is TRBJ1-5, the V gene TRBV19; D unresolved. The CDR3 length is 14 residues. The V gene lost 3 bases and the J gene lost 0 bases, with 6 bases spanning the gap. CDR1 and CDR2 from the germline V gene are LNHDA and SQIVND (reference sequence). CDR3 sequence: CASSIEGSNQPQHF. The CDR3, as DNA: TGTGCCAGTAGTATTGAGGGTAGCAATCAGCCCCAGCATTTT.

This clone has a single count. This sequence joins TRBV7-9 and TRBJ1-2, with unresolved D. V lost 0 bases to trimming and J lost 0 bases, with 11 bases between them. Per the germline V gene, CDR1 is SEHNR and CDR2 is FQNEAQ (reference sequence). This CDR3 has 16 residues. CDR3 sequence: CASSLAVRYTNYGYTF. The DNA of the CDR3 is TGTGCCAGCAGCTTAGCTGTGAGGTATACTAACTATGGCTACACCTTC.

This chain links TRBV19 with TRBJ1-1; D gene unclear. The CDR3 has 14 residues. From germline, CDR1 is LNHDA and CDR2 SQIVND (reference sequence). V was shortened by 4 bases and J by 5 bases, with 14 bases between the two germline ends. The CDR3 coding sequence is TGTGCCAGTAGTACCCGCGGAGGGAGGACTGAAGCTTTCTTT. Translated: CASSTRGGRTEAFF.

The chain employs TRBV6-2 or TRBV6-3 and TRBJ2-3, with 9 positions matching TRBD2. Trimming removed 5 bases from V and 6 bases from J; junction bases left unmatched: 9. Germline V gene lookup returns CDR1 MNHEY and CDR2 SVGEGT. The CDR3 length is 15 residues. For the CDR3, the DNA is TGTGCCAGCAGTCAGACTAGCGGATATTCGGATACGCAGTATTTT. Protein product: CASSQTSGYSDTQYF.

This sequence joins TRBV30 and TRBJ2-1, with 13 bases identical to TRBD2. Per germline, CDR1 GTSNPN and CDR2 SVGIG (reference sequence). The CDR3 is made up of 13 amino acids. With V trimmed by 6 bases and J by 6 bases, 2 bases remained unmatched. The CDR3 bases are TGTGCCTGTCGGACTAGCGGGAGCAATGAGCAGTTCTTC. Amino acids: CACRTSGSNEQFF.

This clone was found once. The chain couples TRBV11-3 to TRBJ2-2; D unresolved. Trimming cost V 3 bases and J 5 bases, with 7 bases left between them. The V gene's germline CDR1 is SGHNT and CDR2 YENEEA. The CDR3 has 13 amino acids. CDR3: CASSFDSTGELFF. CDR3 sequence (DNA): TGTGCCAGCAGCTTCGACTCAACCGGGGAGCTGTTTTTT. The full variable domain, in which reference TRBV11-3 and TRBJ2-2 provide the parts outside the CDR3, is EAGVVQSPRYKIIEKKQPVAFWCNPISGHNTLYWYLQNLGQGPELLIRYENEEAVDDSQLPKDRFSAERLKGVDSTLKIQPAELGDSAVYLCASSFDSTGELFFGEGSRLTVL.

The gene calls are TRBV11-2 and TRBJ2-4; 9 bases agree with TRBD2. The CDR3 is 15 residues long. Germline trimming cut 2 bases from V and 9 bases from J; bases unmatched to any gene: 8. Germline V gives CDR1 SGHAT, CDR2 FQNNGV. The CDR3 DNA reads TGTGCCAGCAGCTTATCCGCGGGGGGGCCGACCATTCAGTACTTC. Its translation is CASSLSAGGPTIQYF.

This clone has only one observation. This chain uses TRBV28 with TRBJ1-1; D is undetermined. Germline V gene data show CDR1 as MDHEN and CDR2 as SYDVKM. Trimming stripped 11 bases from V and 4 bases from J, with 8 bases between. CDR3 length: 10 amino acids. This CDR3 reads CASSFTEAFF. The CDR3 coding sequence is TGTGCCTCCAGTTTCACTGAAGCTTTCTTT.

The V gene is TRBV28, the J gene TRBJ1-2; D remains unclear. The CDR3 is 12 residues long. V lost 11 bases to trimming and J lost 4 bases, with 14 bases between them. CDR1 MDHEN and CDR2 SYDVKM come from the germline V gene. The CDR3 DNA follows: TGTGCCGGATTCGGGTTCCCCTATGGCTACACCTTC. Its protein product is CAGFGFPYGYTF.

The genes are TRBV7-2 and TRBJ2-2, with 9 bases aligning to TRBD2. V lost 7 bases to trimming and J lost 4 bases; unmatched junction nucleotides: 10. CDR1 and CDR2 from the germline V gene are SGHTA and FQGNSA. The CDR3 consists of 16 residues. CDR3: CASNLIAGVGTGELFF. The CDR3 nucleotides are TGTGCCAGCAACCTAATAGCGGGGGTGGGCACCGGGGAGCTGTTTTTT.

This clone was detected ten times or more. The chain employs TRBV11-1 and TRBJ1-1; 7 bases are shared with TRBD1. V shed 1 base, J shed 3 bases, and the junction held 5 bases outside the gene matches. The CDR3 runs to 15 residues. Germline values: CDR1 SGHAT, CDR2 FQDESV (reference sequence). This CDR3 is CASSLVGGEDTEAFF. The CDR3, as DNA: TGTGCCAGCAGCTTAGTAGGGGGCGAGGACACTGAAGCTTTCTTT.

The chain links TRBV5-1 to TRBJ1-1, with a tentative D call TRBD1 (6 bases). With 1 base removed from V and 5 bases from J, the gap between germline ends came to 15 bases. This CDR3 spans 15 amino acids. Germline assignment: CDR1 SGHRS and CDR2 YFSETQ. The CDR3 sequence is CASSLRGGSGTEAFF. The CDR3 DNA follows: TGCGCCAGCAGCTTGCGAGGGGGATCGGGTACTGAAGCTTTCTTT.

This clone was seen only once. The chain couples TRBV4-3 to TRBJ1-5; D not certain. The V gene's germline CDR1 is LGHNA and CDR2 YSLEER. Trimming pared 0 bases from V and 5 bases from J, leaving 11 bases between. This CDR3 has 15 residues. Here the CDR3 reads CASSQERTPDQPQHF. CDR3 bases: TGCGCCAGCAGCCAAGAGAGGACGCCTGATCAGCCCCAGCATTTT.

CDR3 bases: TGTGCTAGTGGTTTGGTACAGGCGGGGGGTTTCGACGAGCAGTACTTC. It is translated as CASGLVQAGGFDEQYF. The V gene is TRBV12-5, the J gene TRBJ2-7, with 8 positions matching TRBD2. The CDR3 runs to 16 residues. The germline V gene encodes CDR1 LGHNT and CDR2 FRNRAP. The V and J ends lost 0 bases and 5 bases, in that order; junction bases with no gene match: 9.

The CDR3 loop is CASGLKYTEAFF. For the CDR3, the DNA is TGTGCTAGTGGTCTAAAATACACTGAAGCTTTCTTT. This chain connects TRBV12-5 to TRBJ1-1; D gene unclear. CDR3 size: 12 residues. Germline values: CDR1 LGHNT, CDR2 FRNRAP. Trimming stripped 5 bases from V and 3 bases from J, with 7 bases between.

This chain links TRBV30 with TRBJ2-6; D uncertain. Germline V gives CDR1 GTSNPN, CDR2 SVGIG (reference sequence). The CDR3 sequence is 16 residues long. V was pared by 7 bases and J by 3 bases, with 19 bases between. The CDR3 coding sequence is TGTGCCTCTAGACCCCCGGGCGCGTTTGGGGCCAACGTCCTGACTTTC. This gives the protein CASRPPGAFGANVLTF.

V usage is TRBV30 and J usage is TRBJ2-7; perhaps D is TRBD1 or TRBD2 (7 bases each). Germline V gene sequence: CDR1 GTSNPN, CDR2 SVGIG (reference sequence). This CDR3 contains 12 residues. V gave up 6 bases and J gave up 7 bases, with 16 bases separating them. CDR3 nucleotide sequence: TGTGCCTGCAGGGGGGGAGGCCGTGAGCAGTACTTC. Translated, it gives CACRGGGREQYF.

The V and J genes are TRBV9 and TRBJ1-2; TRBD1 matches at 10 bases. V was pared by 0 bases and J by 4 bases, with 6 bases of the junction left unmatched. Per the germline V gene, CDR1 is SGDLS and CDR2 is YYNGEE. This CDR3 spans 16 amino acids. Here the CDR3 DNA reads TGTGCCAGCAGCGTAGGGGGACAGGGGCGGGTCTATGGCTACACCTTC. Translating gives CASSVGGQGRVYGYTF. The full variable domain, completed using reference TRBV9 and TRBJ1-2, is DSGVTQTPKHLITATGQRVTLRCSPRSGDLSVYWYQQSLDQGLQFLIQYYNGEERAKGNILERFSAQQFPDLHSELNLSSLELGDSALYFCASSVGGQGRVYGYTFGSGTRLTVV.

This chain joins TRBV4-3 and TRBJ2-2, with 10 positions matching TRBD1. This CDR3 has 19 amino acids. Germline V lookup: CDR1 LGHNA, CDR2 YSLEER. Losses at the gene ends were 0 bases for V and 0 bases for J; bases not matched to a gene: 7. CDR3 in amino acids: CASSQERVGTGANTGELFF. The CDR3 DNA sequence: TGCGCCAGCAGCCAAGAAAGGGTAGGGACAGGGGCGAACACCGGGGAGCTGTTTTTT.

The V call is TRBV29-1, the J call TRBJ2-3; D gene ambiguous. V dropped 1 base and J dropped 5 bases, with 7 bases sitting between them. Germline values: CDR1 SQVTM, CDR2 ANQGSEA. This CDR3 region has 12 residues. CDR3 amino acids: CSVEVMGDTQYF. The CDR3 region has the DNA TGCAGCGTTGAAGTAATGGGAGATACGCAGTATTTT.

CDR3 protein: CASSAYGRPEAFF. The CDR3 DNA follows: TGTGCCAGCAGCGCCTACGGCAGGCCAGAAGCTTTCTTT. The chain joins TRBV5-4 to TRBJ1-1; D unresolved. This CDR3 region has 13 residues. CDR1 is SGHNT, CDR2 YYREEE, per germline (reference sequence). The V end lost 4 bases, the J end lost 8 bases, and 15 bases lay between the germline ends.